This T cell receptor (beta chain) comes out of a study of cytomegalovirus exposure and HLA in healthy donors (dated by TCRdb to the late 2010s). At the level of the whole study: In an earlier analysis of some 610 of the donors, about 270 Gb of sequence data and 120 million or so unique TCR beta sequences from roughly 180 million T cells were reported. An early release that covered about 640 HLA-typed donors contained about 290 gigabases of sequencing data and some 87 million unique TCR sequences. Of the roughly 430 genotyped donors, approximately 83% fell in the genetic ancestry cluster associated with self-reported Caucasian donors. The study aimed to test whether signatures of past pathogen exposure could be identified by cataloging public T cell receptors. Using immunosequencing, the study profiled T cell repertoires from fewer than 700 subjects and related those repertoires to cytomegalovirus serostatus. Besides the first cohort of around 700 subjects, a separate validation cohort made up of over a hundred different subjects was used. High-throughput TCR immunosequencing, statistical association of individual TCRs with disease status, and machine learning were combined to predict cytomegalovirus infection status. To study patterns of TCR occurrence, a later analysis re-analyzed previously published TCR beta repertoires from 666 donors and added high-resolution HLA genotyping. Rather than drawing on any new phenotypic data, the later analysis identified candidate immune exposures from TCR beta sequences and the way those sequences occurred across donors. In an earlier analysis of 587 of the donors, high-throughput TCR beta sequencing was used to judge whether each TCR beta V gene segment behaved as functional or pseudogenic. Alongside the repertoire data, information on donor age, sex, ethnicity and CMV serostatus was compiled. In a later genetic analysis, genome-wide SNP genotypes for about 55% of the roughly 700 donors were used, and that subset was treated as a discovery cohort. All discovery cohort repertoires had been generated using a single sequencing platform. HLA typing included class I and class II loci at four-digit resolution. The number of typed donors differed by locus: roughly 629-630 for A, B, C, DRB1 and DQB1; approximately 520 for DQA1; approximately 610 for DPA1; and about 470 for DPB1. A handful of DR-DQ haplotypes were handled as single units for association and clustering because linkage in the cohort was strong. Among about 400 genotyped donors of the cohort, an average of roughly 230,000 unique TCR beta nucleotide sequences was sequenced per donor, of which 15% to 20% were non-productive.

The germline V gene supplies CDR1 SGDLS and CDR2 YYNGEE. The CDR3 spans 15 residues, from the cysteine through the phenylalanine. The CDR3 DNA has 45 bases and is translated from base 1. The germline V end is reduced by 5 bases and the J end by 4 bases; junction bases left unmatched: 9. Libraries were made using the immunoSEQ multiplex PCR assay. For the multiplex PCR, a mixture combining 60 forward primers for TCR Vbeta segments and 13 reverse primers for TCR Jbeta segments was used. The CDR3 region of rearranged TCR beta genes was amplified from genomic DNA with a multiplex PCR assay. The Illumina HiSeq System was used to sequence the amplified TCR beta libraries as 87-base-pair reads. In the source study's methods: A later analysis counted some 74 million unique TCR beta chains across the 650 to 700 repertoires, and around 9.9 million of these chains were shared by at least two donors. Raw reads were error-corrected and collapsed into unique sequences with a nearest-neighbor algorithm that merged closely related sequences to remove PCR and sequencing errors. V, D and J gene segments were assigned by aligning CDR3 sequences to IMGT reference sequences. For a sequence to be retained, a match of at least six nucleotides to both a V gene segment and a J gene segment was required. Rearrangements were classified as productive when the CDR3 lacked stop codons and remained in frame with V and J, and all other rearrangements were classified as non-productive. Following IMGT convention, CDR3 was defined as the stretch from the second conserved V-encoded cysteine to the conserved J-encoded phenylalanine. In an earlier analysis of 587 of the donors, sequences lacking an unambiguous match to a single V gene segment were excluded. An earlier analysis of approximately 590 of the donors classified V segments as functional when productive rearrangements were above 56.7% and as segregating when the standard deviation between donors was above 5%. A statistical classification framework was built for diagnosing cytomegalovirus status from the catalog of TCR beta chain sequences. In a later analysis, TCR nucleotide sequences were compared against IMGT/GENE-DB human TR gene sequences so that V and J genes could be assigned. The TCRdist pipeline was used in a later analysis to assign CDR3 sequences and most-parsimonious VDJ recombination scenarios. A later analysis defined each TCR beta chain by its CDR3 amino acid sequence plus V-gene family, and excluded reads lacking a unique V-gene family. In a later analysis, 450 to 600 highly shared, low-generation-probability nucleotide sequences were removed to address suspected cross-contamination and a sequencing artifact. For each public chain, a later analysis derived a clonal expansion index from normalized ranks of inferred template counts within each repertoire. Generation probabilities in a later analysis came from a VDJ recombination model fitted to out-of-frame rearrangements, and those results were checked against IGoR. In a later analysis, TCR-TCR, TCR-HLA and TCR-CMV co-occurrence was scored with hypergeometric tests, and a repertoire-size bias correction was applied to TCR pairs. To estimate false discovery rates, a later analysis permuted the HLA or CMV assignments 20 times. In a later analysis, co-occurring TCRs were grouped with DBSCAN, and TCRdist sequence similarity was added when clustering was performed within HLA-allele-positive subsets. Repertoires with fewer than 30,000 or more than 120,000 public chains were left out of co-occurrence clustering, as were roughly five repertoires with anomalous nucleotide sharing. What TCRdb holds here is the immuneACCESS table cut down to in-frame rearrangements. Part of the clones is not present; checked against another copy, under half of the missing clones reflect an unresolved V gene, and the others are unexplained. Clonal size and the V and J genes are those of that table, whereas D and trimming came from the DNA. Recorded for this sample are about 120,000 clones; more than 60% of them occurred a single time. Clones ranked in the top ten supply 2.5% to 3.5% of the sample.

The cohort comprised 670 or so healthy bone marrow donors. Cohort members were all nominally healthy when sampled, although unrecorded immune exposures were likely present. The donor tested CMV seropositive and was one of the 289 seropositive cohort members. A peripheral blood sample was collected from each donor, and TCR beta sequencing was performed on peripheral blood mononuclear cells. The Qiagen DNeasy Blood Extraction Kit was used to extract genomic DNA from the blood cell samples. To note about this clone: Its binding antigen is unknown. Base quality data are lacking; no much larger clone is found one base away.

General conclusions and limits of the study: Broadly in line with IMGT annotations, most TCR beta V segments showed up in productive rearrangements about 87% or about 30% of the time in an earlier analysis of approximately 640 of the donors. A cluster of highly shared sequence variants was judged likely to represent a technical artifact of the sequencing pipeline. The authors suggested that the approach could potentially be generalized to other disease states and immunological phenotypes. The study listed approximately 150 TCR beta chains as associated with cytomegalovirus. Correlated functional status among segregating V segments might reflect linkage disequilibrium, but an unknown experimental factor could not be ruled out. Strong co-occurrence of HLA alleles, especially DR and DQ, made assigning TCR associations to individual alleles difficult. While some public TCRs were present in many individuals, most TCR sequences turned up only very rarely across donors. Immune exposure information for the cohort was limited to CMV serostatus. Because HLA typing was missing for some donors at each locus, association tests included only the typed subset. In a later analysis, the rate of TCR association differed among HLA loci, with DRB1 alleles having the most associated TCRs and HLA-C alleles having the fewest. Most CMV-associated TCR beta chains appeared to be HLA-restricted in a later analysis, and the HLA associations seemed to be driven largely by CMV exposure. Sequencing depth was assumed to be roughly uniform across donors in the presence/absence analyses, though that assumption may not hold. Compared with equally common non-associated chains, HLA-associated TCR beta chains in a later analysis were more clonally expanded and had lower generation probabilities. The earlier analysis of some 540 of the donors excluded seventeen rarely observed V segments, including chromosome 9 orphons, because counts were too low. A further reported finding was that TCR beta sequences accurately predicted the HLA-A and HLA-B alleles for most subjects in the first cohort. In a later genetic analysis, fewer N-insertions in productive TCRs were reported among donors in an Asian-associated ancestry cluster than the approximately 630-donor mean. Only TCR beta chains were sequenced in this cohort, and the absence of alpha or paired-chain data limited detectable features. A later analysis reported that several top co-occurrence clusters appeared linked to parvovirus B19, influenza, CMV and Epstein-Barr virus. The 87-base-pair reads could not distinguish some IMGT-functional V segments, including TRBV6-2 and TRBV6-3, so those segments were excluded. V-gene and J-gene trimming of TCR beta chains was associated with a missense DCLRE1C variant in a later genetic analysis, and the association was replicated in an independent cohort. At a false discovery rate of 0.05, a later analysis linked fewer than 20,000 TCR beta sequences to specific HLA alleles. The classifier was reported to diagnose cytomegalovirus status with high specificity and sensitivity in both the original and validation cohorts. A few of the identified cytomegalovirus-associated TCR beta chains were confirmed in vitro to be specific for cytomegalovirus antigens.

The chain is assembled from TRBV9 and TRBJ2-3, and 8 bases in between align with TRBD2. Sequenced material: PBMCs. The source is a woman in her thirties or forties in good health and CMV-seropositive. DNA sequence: TGTGCCAGCAGTGGGAGCGGGGGCCTTCCAGATACGCAGTATTTT. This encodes CASSGSGGLPDTQYF.